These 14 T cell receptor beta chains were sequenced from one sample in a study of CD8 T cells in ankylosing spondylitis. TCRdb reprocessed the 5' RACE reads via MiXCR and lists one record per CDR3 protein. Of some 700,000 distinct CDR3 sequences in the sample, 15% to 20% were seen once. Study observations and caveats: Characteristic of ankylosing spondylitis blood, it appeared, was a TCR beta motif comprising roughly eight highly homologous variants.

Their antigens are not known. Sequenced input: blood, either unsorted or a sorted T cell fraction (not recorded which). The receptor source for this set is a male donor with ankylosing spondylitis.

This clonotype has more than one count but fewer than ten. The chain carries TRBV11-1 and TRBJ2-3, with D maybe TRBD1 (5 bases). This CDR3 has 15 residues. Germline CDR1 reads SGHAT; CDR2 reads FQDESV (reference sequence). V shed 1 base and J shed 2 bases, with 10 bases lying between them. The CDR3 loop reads CASSLEGHYTDTQYF. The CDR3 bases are TGTGCCAGCAGCTTAGAGGGGCATTACACAGATACGCAGTATTTT.

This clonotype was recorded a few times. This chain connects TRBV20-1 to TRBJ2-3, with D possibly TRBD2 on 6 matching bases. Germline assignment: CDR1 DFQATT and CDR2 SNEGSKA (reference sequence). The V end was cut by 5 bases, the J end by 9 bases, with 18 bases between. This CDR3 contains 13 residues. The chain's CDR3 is CSAPRGGFDTQYF. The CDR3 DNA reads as TGCAGTGCTCCTAGGGGAGGATTCGACACGCAGTATTTT.

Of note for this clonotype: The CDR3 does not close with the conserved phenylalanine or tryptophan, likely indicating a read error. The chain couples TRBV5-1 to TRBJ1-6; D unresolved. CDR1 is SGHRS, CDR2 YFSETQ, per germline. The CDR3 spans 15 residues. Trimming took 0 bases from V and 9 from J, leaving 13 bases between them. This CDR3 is CASSLAGTGGSPLHL. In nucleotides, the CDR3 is TGCGCCAGCAGCTTGGCCGGTACCGGCGGTTCACCCCTCCACCTT.

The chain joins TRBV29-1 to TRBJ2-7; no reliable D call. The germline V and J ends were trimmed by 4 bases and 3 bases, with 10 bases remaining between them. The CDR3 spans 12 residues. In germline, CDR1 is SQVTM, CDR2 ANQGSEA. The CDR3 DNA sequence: TGCAGCGTTGCCGATACAAACTACGAGCAGTACTTC. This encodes CSVADTNYEQYF.

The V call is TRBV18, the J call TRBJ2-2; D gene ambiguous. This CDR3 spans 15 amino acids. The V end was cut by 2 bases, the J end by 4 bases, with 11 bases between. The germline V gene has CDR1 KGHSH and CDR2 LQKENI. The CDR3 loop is CASSPYRHGTGELFF. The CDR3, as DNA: TGTGCCAGCTCACCATACAGACATGGCACCGGGGAGCTGTTTTTT.

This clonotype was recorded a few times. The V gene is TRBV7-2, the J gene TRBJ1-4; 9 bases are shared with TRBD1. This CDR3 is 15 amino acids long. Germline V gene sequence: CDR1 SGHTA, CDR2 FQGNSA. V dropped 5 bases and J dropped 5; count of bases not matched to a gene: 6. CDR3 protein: CASSNTGTGNEKLFF. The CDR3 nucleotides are TGTGCCAGCAGCAACACCGGGACAGGGAATGAAAAACTGTTTTTT.

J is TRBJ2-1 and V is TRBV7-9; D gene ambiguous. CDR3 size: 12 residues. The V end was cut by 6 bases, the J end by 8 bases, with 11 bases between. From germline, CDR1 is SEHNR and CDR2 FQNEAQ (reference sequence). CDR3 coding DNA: TGTGCCAGCAGACGCAACCGGGATGAGCAGTTCTTC. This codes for CASRRNRDEQFF.

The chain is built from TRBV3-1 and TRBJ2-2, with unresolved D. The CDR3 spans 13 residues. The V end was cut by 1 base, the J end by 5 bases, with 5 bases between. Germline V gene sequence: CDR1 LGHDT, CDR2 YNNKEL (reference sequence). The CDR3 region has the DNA TGTGCCAGCAGCCAAGGGGGAACCGGGGAGCTGTTTTTT. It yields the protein CASSQGGTGELFF.

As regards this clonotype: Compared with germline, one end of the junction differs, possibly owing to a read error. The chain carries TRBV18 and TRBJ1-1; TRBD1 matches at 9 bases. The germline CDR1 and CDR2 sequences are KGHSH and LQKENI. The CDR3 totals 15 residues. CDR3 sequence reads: CASTPRQGDNTEAFF. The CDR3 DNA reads TGTGCCAGCACACCTCGACAGGGGGATAACACTGAAGCTTTCTTT.

CDR3 residues: CASSQSGAGTEAFF. CDR3 in DNA: TGTGCCAGCAGCCAATCGGGGGCCGGCACTGAAGCTTTCTTT. The chain is built from TRBV16 and TRBJ1-1, with a possible D match to TRBD1 (6 bases). Germline values: CDR1 KGHSY, CDR2 FQNENV. Trimming removed 0 bases from V and 4 bases from J, with 9 bases in between. CDR3 length equals 14 residues. The variable domain in full, with the rest retrieved from reference TRBV16 and TRBJ1-1, is GEEVAQTPKHLVRGEGQKAKLYCAPIKGHSYVFWYQQVLKNEFKFLISFQNENVFDETGMPKERFSAKCLPNSPCSLEIQATKLEDSAVYFCASSQSGAGTEAFFGQGTRLTVV.

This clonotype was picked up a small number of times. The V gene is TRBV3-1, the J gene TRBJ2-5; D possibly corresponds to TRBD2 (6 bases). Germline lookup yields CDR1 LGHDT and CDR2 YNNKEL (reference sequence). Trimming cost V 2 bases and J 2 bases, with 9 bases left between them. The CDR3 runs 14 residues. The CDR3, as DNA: TGTGCCAGCAGCCAACTAGCGTTACAAGAGACCCAGTACTTC. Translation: CASSQLALQETQYF.

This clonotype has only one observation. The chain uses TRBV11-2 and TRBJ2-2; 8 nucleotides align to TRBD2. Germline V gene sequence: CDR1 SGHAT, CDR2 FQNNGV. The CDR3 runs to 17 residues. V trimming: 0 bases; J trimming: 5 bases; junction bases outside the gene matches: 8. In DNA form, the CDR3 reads TGTGCCAGCAGCTTAGAGAGTCTAGCGGGTGTTACCGGGGAGCTGTTTTTT. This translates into CASSLESLAGVTGELFF.

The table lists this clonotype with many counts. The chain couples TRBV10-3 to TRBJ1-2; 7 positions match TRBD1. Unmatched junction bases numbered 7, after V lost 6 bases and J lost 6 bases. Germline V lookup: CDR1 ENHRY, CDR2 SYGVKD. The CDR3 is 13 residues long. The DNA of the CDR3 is TGTGCCATCAGGGAGGACAGGACCAATGGCTACACCTTC. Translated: CAIREDRTNGYTF.

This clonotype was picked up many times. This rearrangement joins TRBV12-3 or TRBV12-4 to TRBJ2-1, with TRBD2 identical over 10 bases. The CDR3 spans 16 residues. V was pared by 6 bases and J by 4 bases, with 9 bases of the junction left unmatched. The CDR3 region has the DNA TGTGCCAGCAGCATGAGCGGGGGGGCTTTGTACAATGAGCAGTTCTTC. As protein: CASSMSGGALYNEQFF.